This is a list of T cell receptor beta chains from one sample in a study of cytomegalovirus exposure and HLA in healthy donors. Only in-frame clones appear in the TCRdb table, and some are missing; sequencing was by immunoSEQ multiplex PCR. This table holds hundreds of thousands of clones, about 89% found once. Sequenced sample: PBMCs. These receptor sequences come from a young woman in good health and CMV-seronegative. CDR3s include the opening cysteine and the closing phenylalanine or tryptophan. A D gene is named only where the DNA matches it firmly. Some rows mark clone size as missing; the rest say once, few, many or name a class of expanded clone.

d_gene	abundance	j_gene	v_gene	CDR3nt	CDR3aa
-	-	TRBJ2-3	TRBV4-3	TGCGCCAGCAGCCAAGAACGGGGGGCAGGGGGCACAGATACGCAGTATTTT	CASSQERGAGGTDTQYF
-	-	TRBJ2-2	TRBV19	TGTGCCAGTAGTCCCCTGGACAGTAACACCGGGGAGCTGTTTTTT	CASSPLDSNTGELFF
TRBD2	-	TRBJ2-7	TRBV9	TGTGCCAGCAGCTCCAGCCCGGGACAACGGGGGGGATACGAGCAGTACTTC	CASSSSPGQRGGYEQYF
TRBD2	-	TRBJ2-1	TRBV2	TGTGCCAGCAGTTTCGGGACTAGCGGGTCCAATGAGCAGTTCTTC	CASSFGTSGSNEQFF
-	-	TRBJ1-1	TRBV5-1	TGCGCCAGCAGCTTGTATCGGGACACTGAAGCTTTCTTT	CASSLYRDTEAFF
TRBD2	once	TRBJ2-3	TRBV15	TGTGCCACCAGCAGTAGCGGGGGAGCCACAGATACGCAGTATTTT	CATSSSGGATDTQYF
-	-	TRBJ1-2	TRBV4-1	TGCGCCAGCAGTCTGGACGGACAGCAAGTCTATGGCTACACCTTC	CASSLDGQQVYGYTF
-	-	TRBJ2-5	TRBV6-5	TGTGCCATAGGGGTTGGGACCCAGTACTTC	CAIGVGTQYF
-	-	TRBJ1-1	TRBV27	TGTGCCAGCAGTTTAATTCCCGGGAGTAACACTGAAGCTTTCTTT	CASSLIPGSNTEAFF
-	-	TRBJ2-7	TRBV27	TGTGCCAGCAGTTCCCGGTTCCCCTACGAGCAGTACTTC	CASSSRFPYEQYF
-	-	TRBJ1-2	TRBV7-2	TGTGCCAGCAGCTTCCCAGACTATGGCTACACCTTC	CASSFPDYGYTF
TRBD1	-	TRBJ1-4	TRBV15	TGTGCCACCAGCAACGACAGGGTAGCTAATGAAAAACTGTTTTTT	CATSNDRVANEKLFF
-	-	TRBJ2-7	TRBV6-4	TGTGCCAGCAGTGACTCAAAAAAGGTAGCGGAATCCTACGAGCAGTACTTC	CASSDSKKVAESYEQYF
-	-	TRBJ2-7	TRBV6-4	TGTGCCAGCAGTGACTGGGCGGGTCCCCCCTACGAGCAGTACTTC	CASSDWAGPPYEQYF
-	-	TRBJ1-3	TRBV7-9	TGTGCCAGCAGCTTGGGAACAGGGTCGGAAAACACCATATATTTT	CASSLGTGSENTIYF
-	-	TRBJ2-1	TRBV7-8	TGTGCCAGCAGCCACGGGAGAATGCTCTACAATGAGCAGTTCTTC	CASSHGRMLYNEQFF
-	-	TRBJ1-1	TRBV5-4	TGTGCCAGCAGCTTGGTGACAGCCCCCACTGAAGCTTTCTTT	CASSLVTAPTEAFF
TRBD1	-	TRBJ1-1	TRBV6-5	TGTGCCAGCAGTTCCCCGGGACAGAAGAACACTGAAGCTTTCTTT	CASSSPGQKNTEAFF
TRBD2	-	TRBJ2-3	TRBV5-1	TGCGCCAGCAGCCGACTAGCGGGAAACACAGATACGCAGTATTTT	CASSRLAGNTDTQYF
-	once	TRBJ2-3	TRBV5-4	TGTGCCAGCAGCCGCCACAGGGACGATACGCAGTATTTT	CASSRHRDDTQYF
-	-	TRBJ1-3	TRBV6-5	TGTGCCAGCAGTTACTCTCCGGGGTTCGGAAACACCATATATTTT	CASSYSPGFGNTIYF
TRBD2	-	TRBJ2-7	TRBV18	TGTGCCAGCTCACTAACTAGCGGGTACGAGCAGTACTTC	CASSLTSGYEQYF
-	-	TRBJ2-5	TRBV7-6	TGTGCCAGCAGCTTAGTCGGAGAGACCCAGTACTTC	CASSLVGETQYF
-	-	TRBJ2-2	TRBV9	TGTGCCAGCAGCGTAGCTTATCCGGGGAACACCGGGGAGCTGTTTTTT	CASSVAYPGNTGELFF
TRBD1	once	TRBJ1-1	TRBV19	TGTGCCAGTAGTACTGACAGGGGAACCTCTGAAGCTTTCTTT	CASSTDRGTSEAFF
TRBD1	-	TRBJ1-2	TRBV9	TGTGCCAGCAGCGTAGATGGACAGGGGGCAGGTGGCTACACCTTC	CASSVDGQGAGGYTF
-	few	TRBJ1-2	TRBV4-3	TGCGCCAGCAGCCACGCCCAGTGGCGGATGGAGGGCTACACCTTC	CASSHAQWRMEGYTF
-	-	TRBJ1-1	TRBV4-3	TGCGCCAGCAGCCAAGTACTTTCTGAAGACACTGAAGCTTTCTTT	CASSQVLSEDTEAFF
TRBD1	-	TRBJ2-7	TRBV27	TGTGCCAGCAGTTTCTGGGACAGACCCTACGAGCAGTACTTC	CASSFWDRPYEQYF
TRBD2	-	TRBJ2-3	TRBV7-9	TGTGCCAGCAGCTTTACTCCTAGCGGGGCGAGCACAGATACGCAGTATTTT	CASSFTPSGASTDTQYF
TRBD2	-	TRBJ2-5	TRBV9	TGTGCCAGCAGCGCCCCCGGCTGGCTAGCGGAACAAGAGACCCAGTACTTC	CASSAPGWLAEQETQYF
TRBD1	-	TRBJ2-7	TRBV5-8	TGTGCCAGCAGCGGAAGGGACAGCTATACCTACGAGCAGTACTTC	CASSGRDSYTYEQYF
TRBD2	-	TRBJ2-5	TRBV19	TGTGCCAGTAGTATAGTCTCAACCGCGGGAGGTGGCCAAGAGACCCAGTACTTC	CASSIVSTAGGGQETQYF
TRBD2	-	TRBJ2-7	TRBV4-2	TGTGCCAGCAGCCTTAGCGGGGGGCCGGACGAGCAGTACTTC	CASSLSGGPDEQYF
-	-	TRBJ1-4	TRBV4-1	TGCGCCAGCAGCCAACCCGGGAGGGAGGGGGGTGAAAAACTGTTTTTT	CASSQPGREGGEKLFF
TRBD1	-	TRBJ1-3	TRBV5-4	TGTGCCAGCAGCTTACAGGGGAGGTTAATGCGTGGAAACACCATATATTTT	CASSLQGRLMRGNTIYF
-	-	TRBJ2-3	TRBV2	TGTGCCAGCACCCTCCAGGGCACAGATACGCAGTATTTT	CASTLQGTDTQYF
TRBD1	-	TRBJ1-4	TRBV5-1	TGCGCCAGCAGCACGGGGACAGCTAATGAAAAACTGTTTTTT	CASSTGTANEKLFF
-	-	TRBJ1-4	TRBV9	TGTGCCAGCAGCGGTTATTTGAGAAAACTGTTTTTT	CASSGYLRKLFF
-	-	TRBJ1-3	TRBV7-9	TGTGCCAGCAGCTTAGCGGGCTACTCTGGAAACACCATATATTTT	CASSLAGYSGNTIYF
-	once	TRBJ1-2	TRBV9	TGTGCCAGCAGCGTAGCGGCCTCGGGAGACTCCTATGGCTACACCTTC	CASSVAASGDSYGYTF
-	-	TRBJ2-4	TRBV11-2	TGTGCCAGCAGCCTAGCCAAAAACATTCAGTACTTC	CASSLAKNIQYF
-	-	TRBJ1-5	TRBV2	TGTGCCAGCCGACGCAGGGCCAATCAGCCCCAGCATTTT	CASRRRANQPQHF
-	-	TRBJ2-1	TRBV4-1	TGCGCCAGCAGCCACGTGCCCCGAACCCTAGCCCCTCACAATGAGCAGTTCTTC	CASSHVPRTLAPHNEQFF
-	once	TRBJ1-4	TRBV21-1	TGTGCCAGCAGCAAAGTGGACAGCTTGATGAAGAAACTGTTTTTT	CASSKVDSLMKKLFF
-	-	TRBJ1-2	TRBV9	TGTGCCAGCAGCGTAGGGGACACCAACTATGGCTACACCTTC	CASSVGDTNYGYTF
TRBD1	-	TRBJ2-5	TRBV12-5	TGTGCTAGTGGCCCGGGACAGGGAAGGGAGACCCAGTACTTC	CASGPGQGRETQYF
TRBD2	-	TRBJ2-1	TRBV9	TGTGCCAGCAGCGTAGAAGGGACTAGCGGGAGGGGGGAGCAGTTCTTC	CASSVEGTSGRGEQFF
-	-	TRBJ2-1	TRBV5-1	TGCGCCAGCAGATTAGCGCCAGATTCCTACAATGAGCAGTTCTTC	CASRLAPDSYNEQFF
TRBD2	-	TRBJ2-7	TRBV18	TGTGCCAGCTCACCCGTCGCCGGGACTAGCGGGGGAGAAGCGTACGAGCAGTACTTC	CASSPVAGTSGGEAYEQYF